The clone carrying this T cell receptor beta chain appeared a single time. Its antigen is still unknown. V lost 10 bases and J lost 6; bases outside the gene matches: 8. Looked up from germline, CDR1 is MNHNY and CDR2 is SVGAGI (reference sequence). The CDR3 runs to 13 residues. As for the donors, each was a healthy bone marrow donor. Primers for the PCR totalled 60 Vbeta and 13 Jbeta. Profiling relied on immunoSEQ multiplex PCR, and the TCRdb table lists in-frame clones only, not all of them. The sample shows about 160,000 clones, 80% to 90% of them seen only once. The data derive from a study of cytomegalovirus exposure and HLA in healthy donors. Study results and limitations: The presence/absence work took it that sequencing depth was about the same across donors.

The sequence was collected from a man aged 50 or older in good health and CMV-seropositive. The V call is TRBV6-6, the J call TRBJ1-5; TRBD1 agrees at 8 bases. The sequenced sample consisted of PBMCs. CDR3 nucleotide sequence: TGTGCCAACTCAGGGGGCGGAGGTCAGCCCCAGCATTTT. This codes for CANSGGGGQPQHF.